The present TCR beta chain was sequenced within a study of early T cells in non-severe SARS-CoV-2 infection. The wider study: Chains were unpaired, as sequencing was done on bulk RNA from unsorted whole blood. Regarding the study as a whole: CD4 and private specificities were missed by VDJdb matching, which favored anti-spike CD8 responses.

With respect to this clonotype: Antigen specificity is unknown.

Per the germline V gene, CDR1 is MGHRA and CDR2 is YSYEKL. The CDR3 is 17 residues long. The junction had 11 bases not matched to a gene; V was cut back by 4 bases and J by 7 bases. In the library, individual cDNA molecules carried attached unique molecular identifiers. TCRdb passed the 5' RACE reads through MiXCR, listing each CDR3 protein once. The sample holds 85,000 to 100,000 distinct CDR3 sequences, 8% to 13% seen once. This clonotype was obtained from an adult who was a healthcare worker with PCR-confirmed SARS-CoV-2 infection or an uninfected control (not recorded which). The V gene is TRBV4-1, the J gene TRBJ1-5, with 12 nucleotides matching TRBD1. The sequencing input was whole blood. In nucleotides, the CDR3 is TGCGCCAGCAGCCCGAATATGGGACAGGGGGCAAGACAGCCCCAGCATTTT. It translates to CASSPNMGQGARQPQHF.